This entry concerns a single T cell receptor beta chain. What it recognizes is unknown. Germline V gene data show CDR1 as MNHEY and CDR2 as SMNVEV (reference sequence). Trimming took 5 bases from V and 6 from J, leaving 17 bases between them. There are 14 residues in the CDR3. Treatment denoted: oral pan-JAK inhibitor, 5-10 mg twice daily. TCR sequencing used cDNA made by reverse transcription of extracted RNA. Assay: immunoSEQ multiplex PCR; the TCRdb copy retains only in-frame clones and omits some. Among fewer than 110,000 clones, 85% to 90% were seen once, and the ten largest hold around 10%. These data belong to a study of CD8+ T cells in alopecia areata. Study findings and constraints: Tofacitinib delivered significant drops in scalp clonality and in expanded CD8+ clones among the top 100.

This chain links TRBV27 with TRBJ2-7; D is unclear. The sequence came from a human donor with alopecia areata. Sequencing was performed on CD8+ T cells sorted from blood, taken at approximately week 34, from a patient treated with tofacitinib. This chain's CDR3 is CASSPIDMSGEQYF. The CDR3 coding sequence is TGTGCCAGCAGTCCTATTGACATGTCGGGCGAGCAGTACTTC.